These 10 T cell receptor beta chains were all obtained from the same sample, sequenced in a study of OX40 agonist ivuxolimab in advanced cancers. Generated by immunoSEQ multiplex PCR, the TCRdb table keeps only in-frame clones and is missing some. The table has more than 50,000 clones, approximately 84% seen once. The input for sequencing was CD4+ or CD8+ T cells sorted from blood, taken in a trial of the OX40 agonist ivuxolimab. All receptors derive from an adult with an advanced solid tumor such as melanoma, head and neck, liver or kidney cancer.

The J gene is TRBJ1-2, the V gene TRBV29-1, with TRBD1 as a possible D gene (6 bases). Germline values: CDR1 SQVTM, CDR2 ANQGSEA. The CDR3 consists of 13 residues. Trimming left V 5 bases short and J 6 bases short, with 16 bases between. The CDR3 DNA reads TGCAGCGTTCACAGGGAGTGGCAGGATGGCTACACCTTC. Translation: CSVHREWQDGYTF.

V usage is TRBV6-5 and J usage is TRBJ2-1; D may be TRBD2 (7 bases). There are 15 residues in the CDR3. V was pared by 0 bases and J by 7 bases, with 13 bases between. Germline V gene lookup returns CDR1 MNHEY and CDR2 SVGAGI. In DNA form, the CDR3 reads TGTGCCAGCAGTTACTCGCGGGGGCGAGGGAATGAGCAGTTCTTC. This sequence encodes CASSYSRGRGNEQFF.

This clone was observed a few times. V usage is TRBV4-3 and J usage is TRBJ2-7; 10 bases are shared with TRBD1. V shed 1 base, J shed 9 bases, and the junction held 12 bases outside the gene matches. Germline V lookup: CDR1 LGHNA, CDR2 YSLEER. This CDR3 is 16 amino acids long. CDR3 amino acids: CASSQGPGTGARGQYF. CDR3 in DNA: TGCGCCAGCAGCCAAGGACCCGGGACAGGGGCGCGGGGGCAGTACTTC.

This rearrangement joins TRBV7-9 to TRBJ1-1, with 10 nucleotides matching TRBD1. This CDR3 contains 15 residues. V was clipped by 5 bases and J by 0 bases; unmatched bases: 3. Germline V lookup: CDR1 SEHNR, CDR2 FQNEAQ (reference sequence). The CDR3 DNA follows: TGTGCCAGCAGCCCCGGGACAGGGGTGAACACTGAAGCTTTCTTT. It specifies CASSPGTGVNTEAFF.

The CDR3 reads CASSNHKTSGGARSTDTQYF. The CDR3, as DNA: TGTGCCAGCAGCAATCATAAGACTAGTGGGGGGGCCCGCAGCACAGATACGCAGTATTTT. The rearrangement links TRBV9 to TRBJ2-3, with a tentative D call TRBD2 (7 bases). Per germline, CDR1 SGDLS and CDR2 YYNGEE. The CDR3 totals 20 residues. Trimming removed 4 bases at V and 0 bases at J, with 27 bases between.

The rearrangement links TRBV13 to TRBJ2-5; maybe TRBD2 (5 bases). The CDR3 length is 14 residues. Trimming pared 5 bases from V and 5 bases from J, leaving 15 bases between. Germline V gives CDR1 PRHDT, CDR2 FYEKMQ (reference sequence). CDR3: CASSTRRRGETQYF. For the CDR3, the DNA is TGTGCCAGCAGCACTCGTCGGCGCGGGGAGACCCAGTACTTC.

The rearrangement uses TRBV28 and TRBJ2-1, with D hard to call. The V gene lost 6 bases and the J gene lost 5 bases, with 8 bases spanning the gap. The CDR3 has 12 amino acids. Germline CDR1 and CDR2: MDHEN and SYDVKM. Written as DNA, the CDR3 is TGTGCCAGCAGCCGCAGGAACAATGAGCAGTTCTTC. It specifies CASSRRNNEQFF.

This clone was seen only a few times. The chain employs TRBV7-9 and TRBJ1-1; 8 nucleotides line up with TRBD1. The V gene's germline CDR1 is SEHNR and CDR2 FQNEAQ (reference sequence). J lost 1 base, V lost 5 bases, and 3 bases had no gene match. The CDR3 extends over 14 amino acids. In DNA form, the CDR3 reads TGTGCCAGCAGCCAGGACAGGGCGAACACTGAAGCTTTCTTT. The encoded protein is CASSQDRANTEAFF.

CDR3 in DNA: TGTGCCAGTAGTATAGATCTCGAGGACTACGAGCAGTACTTC. This sequence encodes CASSIDLEDYEQYF. The chain carries TRBV19 and TRBJ2-7; D ambiguous. Germline CDR1 LNHDA, CDR2 SQIVND (reference sequence). CDR3 length equals 14 residues. V lost 0 bases and J lost 3, with 9 bases in between. The full variable domain, in which reference TRBV19 and TRBJ2-7 provide the parts outside the CDR3, is DGGITQSPKYLFRKEGQNVTLSCEQNLNHDAMYWYRQDPGQGLRLIYYSQIVNDFQKGDIAEGYSVSREKKESFPLTVTSAQKNPTAFYLCASSIDLEDYEQYFGPGTRLTVT.

The rearrangement joins TRBV29-1 to TRBJ2-5; possibly TRBD2 for D (6 bases). Germline values: CDR1 SQVTM, CDR2 ANQGSEA. The CDR3 totals 13 residues. With 0 bases removed from V and 5 bases from J, the gap between germline ends came to 10 bases. For the CDR3, the DNA is TGCAGCGTTGAAGATCCGGGGAGGGAGACCCAGTACTTC. Its protein is CSVEDPGRETQYF.